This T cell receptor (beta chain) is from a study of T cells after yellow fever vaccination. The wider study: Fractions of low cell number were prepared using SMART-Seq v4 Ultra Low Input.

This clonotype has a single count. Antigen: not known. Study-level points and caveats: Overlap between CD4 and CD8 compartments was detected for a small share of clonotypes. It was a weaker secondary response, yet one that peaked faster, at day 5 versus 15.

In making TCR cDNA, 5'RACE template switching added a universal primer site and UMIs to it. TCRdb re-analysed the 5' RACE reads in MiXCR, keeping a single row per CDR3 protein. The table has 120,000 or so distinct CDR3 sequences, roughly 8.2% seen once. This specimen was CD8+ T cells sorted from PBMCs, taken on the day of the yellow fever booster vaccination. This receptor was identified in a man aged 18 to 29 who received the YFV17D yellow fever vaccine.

Here the CDR3 DNA reads TGTGCCACCAGCAGACCAGGACTGCGAAACCACGAGCAGTACTTC. Its protein is CATSRPGLRNHEQYF. The rearrangement joins TRBV15 to TRBJ2-7; perhaps TRBD2 as D (5 bases). Trimming shortened V by 2 bases and J by 5 bases, and 16 bases separated the two germline ends. The CDR3 is made up of 15 amino acids. Germline CDR1 reads LNHNV; CDR2 reads YYDKDF (reference sequence).